The 27 T cell receptor beta chains below were found in one sample sequenced in a study of cytomegalovirus exposure and HLA in healthy donors. In the PCR, 60 Vbeta and 13 Jbeta primers were used. Profiling relied on immunoSEQ multiplex PCR, and the TCRdb table lists in-frame clones only, not all of them. The sample holds about 120,000 clones, around three quarters seen once. Sample: PBMCs. The source of these receptors is a woman in her forties or fifties in good health and CMV-seronegative.

V usage is TRBV28 and J usage is TRBJ2-7, with a weak D call TRBD2 (5 bases). CDR1 is MDHEN, CDR2 SYDVKM, per germline. This CDR3 comprises 16 residues. The V end was cut by 5 bases, the J end by 0 bases, with 17 bases between. The DNA of the CDR3 is TGTGCCAGCAGTCCCCCCGGGGTGACCAGCTCCTACGAGCAGTACTTC. Amino acids: CASSPPGVTSSYEQYF.

The chain employs TRBV5-1 and TRBJ2-1; 8 bases align to TRBD2. The junction had 6 bases not matched to a gene; V was cut back by 4 bases and J by 0 bases. Per germline, CDR1 SGHRS and CDR2 YFSETQ. This CDR3 spans 16 amino acids. Written as DNA, the CDR3 is TGCGCCAGCAGCAGCGAGCGGGAGTACTCCTACAATGAGCAGTTCTTC. Protein sequence: CASSSEREYSYNEQFF.

A word on this clone: At one boundary the junction diverges from the germline segment, which might be a read error. This chain joins TRBV7-9 and TRBJ2-1, with D perhaps matching TRBD2 (5 bases). Germline lookup yields CDR1 SEHNR and CDR2 FQNEAQ (reference sequence). The CDR3 spans 12 residues. CDR3 sequence: CSSLDWRNEQFF. For the CDR3, the DNA is TGTTCCAGCTTGGACTGGCGTAATGAGCAGTTCTTC. Using reference TRBV7-9 and TRBJ2-1 for the parts outside the CDR3, the full variable domain is DTGVSQNPRHKITKRGQNVTFRCDPISEHNRLYWYRQTLGQGPEFLTYFQNEAQLEKSRLLSDRFSAERPKGSFSTLEIQRTEQGDSAMYLCSSLDWRNEQFFGPGTRLTVL.

V and J are TRBV7-2 and TRBJ2-3, with D possibly matching TRBD2 (6 bases). With 5 bases removed from V and 4 bases from J, the gap between germline ends came to 19 bases. CDR3 length: 16 amino acids. In germline, CDR1 is SGHTA, CDR2 FQGNSA. For the CDR3, the DNA is TGTGCCAGCAGCCATGGTGGGAGGCGGTCCGCAGATACGCAGTATTTT. It specifies CASSHGGRRSADTQYF. The full variable domain, completed using reference TRBV7-2 and TRBJ2-3, is GAGVSQSPSNKVTEKGKDVELRCDPISGHTALYWYRQSLGQGLEFLIYFQGNSAPDKSGLPSDRFSAERTGGSVSTLTIQRTQQEDSAVYLCASSHGGRRSADTQYFGPGTRLTVL.

The chain links TRBV6-5 to TRBJ1-1; maybe TRBD1 (5 bases). Germline CDR1 MNHEY, CDR2 SVGAGI. Trimming cost V 5 bases and J 4 bases, with 8 bases left between them. The CDR3 spans 12 residues. This CDR3 reads CASSRGSTEAFF. The CDR3 DNA reads TGTGCCAGCAGTAGGGGTTCCACTGAAGCTTTCTTT.

The chain employs TRBV5-4 and TRBJ1-6; 7 bases line up with TRBD1. The CDR3 totals 17 residues. CDR1 and CDR2 from the germline V gene are SGHNT and YYREEE (reference sequence). V trimming: 1 base; J trimming: 8 bases; junction bases outside the gene matches: 12. CDR3: CASSLPNTGVVDSPLHF. For the CDR3, the DNA is TGTGCCAGCAGCTTGCCGAATACAGGGGTCGTGGATTCACCCCTCCACTTT.

V is TRBV28 and J is TRBJ2-3; D is perhaps TRBD2 (5 bases). From germline, CDR1 is MDHEN and CDR2 SYDVKM. The CDR3 covers 17 residues. Between the trimmed V and J ends, which lost 7 bases and 5 bases, there was a span of 25 bases. CDR3 nucleotides: TGTGCCAGCACCAGATTGGGGAGCCGGCTTGTTGGAGATACGCAGTATTTT. Translated: CASTRLGSRLVGDTQYF.

Comments on this clone: Other DNA variants within this sample encode the same CDR3. This chain uses TRBV28 with TRBJ1-5, with 11 bases aligning to TRBD1. This CDR3 contains 16 residues. V shed 1 base, J shed 6 bases, and the junction held 5 bases outside the gene matches. Germline V gives CDR1 MDHEN, CDR2 SYDVKM. The CDR3: CASSLSGQGAGQPQHF. Here the CDR3 DNA reads TGTGCCAGCAGTTTATCAGGACAGGGGGCCGGTCAGCCCCAGCATTTT.

This chain connects TRBV7-9 to TRBJ1-5; D gene uncertain. The CDR3 consists of 14 residues. Trimming shortened V by 5 bases and J by 1 base, and 9 bases separated the two germline ends. The germline V gene has CDR1 SEHNR and CDR2 FQNEAQ (reference sequence). Here the CDR3 DNA reads TGTGCCAGCAGCCCCGACTCCAGCAATCAGCCCCAGCATTTT. Protein product: CASSPDSSNQPQHF.

The V gene is TRBV9, the J gene TRBJ2-7, with TRBD1 matching 9 bases. The V gene's germline CDR1 is SGDLS and CDR2 YYNGEE. The CDR3 contains 16 residues. V trimming: 4 bases; J trimming: 1 base; junction bases outside the gene matches: 9. CDR3: CASSHTPGQGSYEQYF. CDR3 sequence (DNA): TGTGCCAGCAGCCACACGCCGGGACAGGGTTCCTACGAGCAGTACTTC.

In its sample, this clone was seen a few times. The V call is TRBV19, the J call TRBJ1-5; D gene ambiguous. The ends were cut back, 5 bases at V and 4 bases at J, with 9 bases in the middle. CDR1 is LNHDA, CDR2 SQIVND, per germline (reference sequence). CDR3 size: 13 residues. The CDR3: CASSEQKNQPQHF. Here the CDR3 DNA reads TGTGCCAGTAGTGAACAGAAAAATCAGCCCCAGCATTTT.

This chain joins TRBV7-9 and TRBJ1-1; D gene unclear. The CDR3 runs to 16 residues. The germline V and J ends were trimmed by 2 bases and 1 base, with 14 bases remaining between them. Germline V gene sequence: CDR1 SEHNR, CDR2 FQNEAQ (reference sequence). As DNA, the CDR3 is TGTGCCAGCAGCTTACCCACTACAAGTGAGAACACTGAAGCTTTCTTT. This codes for CASSLPTTSENTEAFF. The full variable domain, rest sourced from reference TRBV7-9 and TRBJ1-1, is DTGVSQNPRHKITKRGQNVTFRCDPISEHNRLYWYRQTLGQGPEFLTYFQNEAQLEKSRLLSDRFSAERPKGSFSTLEIQRTEQGDSAMYLCASSLPTTSENTEAFFGQGTRLTVV.

This clone appeared a few times. The chain joins TRBV27 to TRBJ2-7; 8 bases are shared with TRBD1. CDR1 and CDR2 from the germline V gene are MNHEY and SMNVEV (reference sequence). Unmatched junction bases numbered 4, after V lost 3 bases and J lost 3 bases. There are 14 residues in the CDR3. CDR3 sequence: CASSLSGGIYEQYF. The CDR3 DNA follows: TGTGCCAGCAGTTTGTCAGGGGGCATCTACGAGCAGTACTTC.

The chain combines TRBV11-3 with TRBJ2-7, with TRBD2 matching 7 bases. The CDR3 is 16 amino acids. The germline CDR1 and CDR2 sequences are SGHNT and YENEEA. J gave up 1 base and V 3 bases, and 9 bases lay outside the gene matches. In nucleotides, the CDR3 is TGTGCCAGCAGCTTTCATTTTCGGGGGGATTCCTACGAGCAGTACTTC. Translating gives CASSFHFRGDSYEQYF.

The J gene is TRBJ2-7, the V gene TRBV30; 9 nucleotides line up with TRBD2. In germline, CDR1 is GTSNPN, CDR2 SVGIG (reference sequence). CDR3 length: 17 residues. With 6 bases clipped from V and 6 bases from J, the junction kept 21 bases outside the gene matches. The CDR3 spells CACLTGLAPRLLSEQYF. The CDR3 DNA is TGTGCCTGCCTTACTGGACTAGCGCCCCGACTACTCTCCGAGCAGTACTTC. Complete variable domain (other parts from reference TRBV30 and TRBJ2-7): SQTIHQWPATLVQPVGSPLSLECTVEGTSNPNLYWYRQAAGRGLQLLFYSVGIGQISSEVPQNLSASRPQDRQFILSSKKLLLSDSGFYLCACLTGLAPRLLSEQYFGPGTRLTVT.

CDR3 in DNA: TGTGCCAGCAAAGATTCAGGCCAGAACTATGGCTACACCTTC. It encodes CASKDSGQNYGYTF. The J gene is TRBJ1-2, the V gene TRBV28; the D is unclear. V lost 7 bases and J lost 2, with 14 bases in between. This CDR3 is built from 14 residues. The germline V gene has CDR1 MDHEN and CDR2 SYDVKM.

The V call is TRBV11-2, the J call TRBJ2-7; tentatively, D is TRBD2 (5 bases). Trimming cost V 3 bases and J 6 bases, with 12 bases left between them. CDR1 and CDR2 (germline): SGHAT, FQNNGV. The CDR3 has 13 amino acids. The DNA of the CDR3 is TGTGCCAGCAGCTTTGCGGAAGAGGGCGAGCAGTACTTC. Translated: CASSFAEEGEQYF.

This clone appeared once. The chain joins TRBV11-2 to TRBJ2-1; D not certain. V lost 1 base, J lost 4 bases, and 5 bases lay in between. The CDR3 contains 13 residues. Germline values: CDR1 SGHAT, CDR2 FQNNGV. The CDR3 DNA reads as TGTGCCAGCAGCTTAGGCGGTTACAATGAGCAGTTCTTC. Residues: CASSLGGYNEQFF.

The V and J genes are TRBV28 and TRBJ1-5; D not resolved. Per germline, CDR1 MDHEN and CDR2 SYDVKM. Deletions cut 6 bases from V and 5 bases from J, with 14 bases between. There are 14 residues in the CDR3. This CDR3 reads CASSILHGDQPQHF. The CDR3 DNA sequence: TGTGCCAGCAGCATCCTACACGGAGATCAGCCCCAGCATTTT.

This chain joins TRBV12-5 and TRBJ1-3; possibly TRBD1 for D (6 bases). Trimming cost V 6 bases and J 0 bases, with 9 bases left between them. The CDR3 length is 14 residues. Germline lookup yields CDR1 LGHNT and CDR2 FRNRAP. CDR3: CASGDSSSGNTIYF. The CDR3 DNA reads TGTGCTAGTGGGGACAGTTCCTCTGGAAACACCATATATTTT.

V is TRBV5-8 and J is TRBJ2-2; D possibly corresponds to TRBD2 (5 bases). Germline V lookup: CDR1 SGHTS, CDR2 YDEGEE. The CDR3 has 15 residues. V lost 2 bases and J 8 bases, leaving 16 bases between the germline ends. The CDR3 DNA reads TGTGCCAGCAGCTTTGATCCGGGATTTCCGGGGGAGCTGTTTTTT. This gives the protein CASSFDPGFPGELFF. The variable domain in full, with the rest retrieved from reference TRBV5-8 and TRBJ2-2, is EAGVTQSPTHLIKTRGQQATLRCSPISGHTSVYWYQQALGLGLQFLLWYDEGEERNRGNFPPRFSGRQFPNYSSELNVNALELEDSALYLCASSFDPGFPGELFFGEGSRLTVL.

At least ten counts were recorded for this clone. The V call is TRBV28, the J call TRBJ1-5; D uncertain. Germline V gene data show CDR1 as MDHEN and CDR2 as SYDVKM. Trimming left V 2 bases short and J 7 bases short, with 12 bases between. The CDR3 sequence is 14 residues long. The CDR3 DNA reads as TGTGCCAGCAGTTTACAGCAGGTACGACAGCCCCAGCATTTT. Amino acid sequence: CASSLQQVRQPQHF.

The gene calls are TRBV28 and TRBJ2-1, with 8 bases matching TRBD2. The CDR3 has 13 amino acids. The V and J ends lost 8 bases and 8 bases, in that order; junction bases with no gene match: 8. Germline CDR1 reads MDHEN; CDR2 reads SYDVKM. CDR3 loop: CASSGLVRYEQFF. CDR3 DNA: TGTGCCAGCTCGGGACTAGTGAGGTATGAGCAGTTCTTC.

The genes are TRBV6-5 and TRBJ2-3; D gene uncertain. V was trimmed by 5 bases and J by 3 bases, leaving 12 bases between them. Germline CDR1 and CDR2: MNHEY and SVGAGI. The CDR3 is 14 amino acids. The CDR3 DNA reads as TGTGCCAGCAGTCAGAACCGGGTGACAGATACGCAGTATTTT. It translates to CASSQNRVTDTQYF.

The V gene is TRBV7-3, the J gene TRBJ1-2, with 9 bases aligning to TRBD1. Germline V gene lookup returns CDR1 SGHTA and CDR2 FQGTGA. The V segment lost 5 bases and the J segment 5 bases; nucleotides outside the gene matches: 3. The CDR3 is 13 residues long. CDR3 in DNA: TGTGCCAGCAGCGACGGACAGGGGTATGGCTACACCTTC. It codes for CASSDGQGYGYTF.

This chain links TRBV30 with TRBJ1-1; a possible D gene is TRBD1 (5 bases). V lost 4 bases, J lost 0 bases, and 12 bases lay in between. The CDR3 consists of 14 residues. Germline CDR1 GTSNPN, CDR2 SVGIG (reference sequence). The CDR3 nucleotides read TGTGCCTGGATGCCAGGGCGGATGAACACTGAAGCTTTCTTT. Its protein is CAWMPGRMNTEAFF. Filled out from reference TRBV30 and TRBJ1-1, the complete variable domain reads SQTIHQWPATLVQPVGSPLSLECTVEGTSNPNLYWYRQAAGRGLQLLFYSVGIGQISSEVPQNLSASRPQDRQFILSSKKLLLSDSGFYLCAWMPGRMNTEAFFGQGTRLTVV.

The chain uses TRBV4-3 and TRBJ2-7; D might be TRBD2 (7 bases). V was pared by 1 base and J by 5 bases, with 12 bases between. The CDR3 extends over 14 amino acids. Germline values: CDR1 LGHNA, CDR2 YSLEER. CDR3 nucleotide sequence: TGCGCCAGCAGCCAAGTTGGGGGGGCCAACGAGCAGTACTTC. It specifies CASSQVGGANEQYF.